This T cell receptor (beta chain) originates from a study of blood T cell repertoires in COVID-19 (TCRdb year 2020). Notes on the research overall: Samples covering the acute and convalescent phases of COVID-19 were provided by collaborators in the United States, Italy and Spain. The material from the prospective study consisted of cDNA or gDNA derived from T cells, B-cell-depleted T cells, or PBMCs. Where HLA class I and class II types were available, the types were taken from metadata supplied by the sample provider, not from assay-based typing. Samples were obtained from the ongoing ImmuneRACE study (first 160 participants) and from 1,254 subjects provided by 6 global collaborators. The dataset comprised deeply sampled blood TCRbeta repertoires from subjects exposed to, actively infected with, or recovered from COVID-19. Nearly every sample came with metadata listing a de-identified subject ID, COVID-19 status, age in years and sex. The repertoires were made available in a free public database intended to serve as a resource for research on the immune response to SARS-CoV-2. Beyond this particular receptor, the publication reports: The quantity of clinical and demographic metadata differed by source and by participant and was supplied without curation.

Participants in the prospective study were aged roughly 18 to 100 years, lived in under 30 United States geographic areas, and enrolled through a virtual design. In the prospective study, participants were assigned to cohorts based on the clinical history participants reported in a screening survey and a study questionnaire. Each participant in the prospective study had whole blood, serum and a nasopharyngeal or oropharyngeal swab collected by mobile phlebotomists. Over an approximately 2-month period, participants in the prospective study had the option of providing additional blood draws and questionnaires. Blood samples from the prospective study were shipped frozen or at room temperature prior to DNA extraction. Details on this clone: The target of this receptor is not known. The sample holds no much larger clone one base away, and base qualities are not on file. Other nucleotide sequences from this sample produce the same CDR3.

Between the V and J ends, shortened by 0 bases and 0 bases respectively, the junction contains 10 bases. The germline V gene provides CDR1 SGHRS and CDR2 YFSETQ. The cysteine opens and the phenylalanine closes a CDR3 of 16 amino acids. The entry retains the CDR3 DNA only, 48 bases that are in frame from base 1. The immunoSEQ Assay, a bias-controlled multiplex PCR, was used to amplify TCRbeta CDR3 regions from genomic DNA. From the authors' description of their analysis: The number of nucleated cells in each sample was estimated from the amplification of reference gene primers within the assay. Sequence reads were collapsed and filtered to measure the absolute abundance of every unique TCRbeta CDR3 rearrangement. For each sample, productive Simpson clonality was calculated by taking the square root of Simpson's diversity index across productive rearrangements. Drawn from immuneACCESS, this table holds only the in-frame rearrangements with V and J called that TCRdb kept. Clones are partly lost; checked studies trace under half to an unresolved V gene and leave the rest unexplained. V and J calls and clone size are copied from that table; D and trimming were computed from the DNA. The sample profile shows about 250,000 clones; 89% of them were found once. Less than 4% of the sample is taken by the ten largest.

The TCR comes from a woman aged 25 to 39 with acute COVID-19. The sequencing input was PBMCs or T cells enriched from blood (not recorded which). The rearranged chain carries TRBV5-1 and TRBJ2-1, with the D gene uncertain. The CDR3 protein is CASSLASRSSYNEQFF. In nucleotides, the sequence is TGCGCCAGCAGCTTGGCCTCTCGGAGCTCCTACAATGAGCAGTTCTTC.